The 5 T cell receptor beta chains in this list originate from one sample, sequenced in a study of T-cell memory formation after mild COVID-19. Each CDR3 protein gets one entry after TCRdb re-called the 5' RACE reads with MiXCR. The sample consists of some 180,000 distinct CDR3 sequences, 13% of them appearing once. The sequenced material came from PBMCs or a T cell subset sorted from them (not recorded which). Source of these receptors: a man aged 18 to 30 who had mild COVID-19 (a few samples of this study predate the infection). Cell type and time point are not known.

This rearrangement joins TRBV5-1 to TRBJ1-3; D is undetermined. Germline loops: CDR1 SGHRS, CDR2 YFSETQ. The V end lost 4 bases, the J end lost 0 bases, and 8 bases lay between the germline ends. The CDR3 spans 14 residues. CDR3: CASSPPDSGNTIYF. CDR3 DNA sequence: TGCGCCAGCAGCCCCCCGGACTCTGGAAACACCATATATTTT.

This clonotype was observed many times. This sequence joins TRBV4-1 and TRBJ2-7; D not certain. Trimming removed 1 base from V and 9 bases from J, with 13 bases in between. The V gene's germline CDR1 is MGHRA and CDR2 YSYEKL. This CDR3 has 13 amino acids. The CDR3, as DNA: TGCGCCAGCAGCCAAGGGGCTGCCTATCGGCAGTACTTC. This sequence encodes CASSQGAAYRQYF.

This chain connects TRBV7-2 to TRBJ2-1; D call uncertain. The V and J ends lost 7 bases and 6 bases respectively, with 13 bases between them. Germline V lookup: CDR1 SGHTA, CDR2 FQGNSA. CDR3 length: 13 residues. The CDR3 region has the DNA TGTGCCAGCACCCTGGCCATCGTCAATGAGCAGTTCTTC. Encoded protein: CASTLAIVNEQFF.

This clonotype was seen just once. The V gene is TRBV3-1, the J gene TRBJ1-5; D not certain. The CDR3 is 13 residues long. Germline V gene lookup returns CDR1 LGHDT and CDR2 YNNKEL (reference sequence). With 1 base removed from V and 3 bases from J, the gap between germline ends came to 4 bases. The CDR3 nucleotides read TGTGCCAGCAGCCAAGCGACCAATCAGCCCCAGCATTTT. Encoded protein: CASSQATNQPQHF.

This clonotype was recorded a few times. The chain uses TRBV5-5 and TRBJ1-4, with D unresolved. This CDR3 has 13 residues. Trimming shortened V by 0 bases and J by 8 bases, and 8 bases separated the two germline ends. The germline CDR1 and CDR2 sequences are SGHKS and YYEKEE (reference sequence). The CDR3 protein is CASSLATDEKLFF. The CDR3 DNA reads as TGTGCCAGCAGCTTGGCCACGGACGAAAAACTGTTTTTT.